Sequencing of this T cell receptor beta chain was carried out in a study of shared clonotypes between healthy human individuals. As regards this clone: Antigen specificity is unknown.

Naive-designated CD8 cells lacked CD45RO, were positively enriched for CCR7, and omitted terminally differentiated effector memory CD45RA+ cells. V was clipped by 5 bases and J by 1 base; unmatched bases: 8. CDR1 and CDR2 (germline): SEHNR, FQNEAQ (reference sequence). The CDR3 loop spans 16 amino acids. Study-wide findings and caveats: Naive subsets, compared against memory subsets, generally had larger estimated richness values.

In the original workflow: Because ImmunoSEQ provided only junction sequences with no quality scores, the filtering differed. Only in-frame clones appear in the TCRdb table, and some are missing; sequencing was by immunoSEQ multiplex PCR. That table furnishes V, J and clone size, whereas the DNA furnished D and trimming. The sample consists of roughly 650,000 clones, approximately 96% of them appearing once. The chain recombines TRBV7-9 with TRBJ2-1, with 7 bases fitting TRBD2. The source of this sequence is a woman in her 30s in good health. Source material: naive CD8+ T cells sorted from blood. The CDR3 region has the DNA TGTGCCAGCAGCCCACCGGCGGGAGAGTCCTACAATGAGCAGTTCTTC. Translating it yields CASSPPAGESYNEQFF. Supplemented by reference TRBV7-9 and TRBJ2-1, the full variable domain reads DTGVSQNPRHKITKRGQNVTFRCDPISEHNRLYWYRQTLGQGPEFLTYFQNEAQLEKSRLLSDRFSAERPKGSFSTLEIQRTEQGDSAMYLCASSPPAGESYNEQFFGPGTRLTVL.